What follows are 2 T cell receptor beta chains derived from one specimen sequenced in a study of blood T cell repertoires in COVID-19. The repertoire was sequenced with immunoSEQ multiplex PCR; TCRdb's copy has only in-frame clones and lacks some. This table holds tens of thousands of clones, over 70% found once. Material: peripheral blood. These TCRs come from a woman aged 55-75 years with acute or convalescent COVID-19.

This chain uses TRBV6-5 with TRBJ1-1; 9 nucleotides line up with TRBD1. V lost 6 bases and J lost 1; bases outside the gene matches: 6. CDR1 is MNHEY and CDR2 is SVGAGI in the germline V gene. The CDR3 length is 15 residues. DNA for the CDR3: TGTGCCAGCAGGGGACAGGGTCAGAAGAACACTGAAGCTTTCTTT. Its protein product is CASRGQGQKNTEAFF.

CDR3 sequence: CSVGQEYNEQFF. CDR3 nucleotides: TGCAGCGTAGGACAGGAGTACAATGAGCAGTTCTTC. This chain uses TRBV29-1 with TRBJ2-1; 7 bases align to TRBD1. The V gene end was trimmed by 6 bases and the J gene end by 4 bases; junction bases not matched to a gene: 3. This CDR3 spans 12 amino acids. Germline values: CDR1 SQVTM, CDR2 ANQGSEA.